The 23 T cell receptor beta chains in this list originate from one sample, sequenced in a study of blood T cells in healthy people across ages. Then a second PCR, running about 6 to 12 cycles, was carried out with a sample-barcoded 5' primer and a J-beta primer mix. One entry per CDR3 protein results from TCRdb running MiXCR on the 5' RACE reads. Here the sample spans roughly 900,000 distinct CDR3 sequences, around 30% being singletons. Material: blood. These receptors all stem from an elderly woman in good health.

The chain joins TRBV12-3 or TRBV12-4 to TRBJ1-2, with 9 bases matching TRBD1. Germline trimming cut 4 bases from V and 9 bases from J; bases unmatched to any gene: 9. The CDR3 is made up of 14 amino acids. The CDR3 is CASSSGTGLHSYTF. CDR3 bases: TGTGCCAGCAGTTCGGGGACAGGGCTGCACAGCTACACCTTC.

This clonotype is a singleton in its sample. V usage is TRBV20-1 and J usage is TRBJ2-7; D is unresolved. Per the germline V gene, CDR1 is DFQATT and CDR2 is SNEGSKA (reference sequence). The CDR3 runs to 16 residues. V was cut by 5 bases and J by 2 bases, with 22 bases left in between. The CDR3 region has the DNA TGCAGTGCTCCCACGTTGGGAAGGAAAGCCCCCTACGAGCAGTACTTC. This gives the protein CSAPTLGRKAPYEQYF.

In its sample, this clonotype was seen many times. CDR3 bases: TGTGCCAGCACTTGGCGGGACTCCTATAATTCACCCCTCCACTTT. The encoded protein is CASTWRDSYNSPLHF. The V gene is TRBV11-2, the J gene TRBJ1-6; the D is unclear. CDR3 size: 15 residues. V gave up 7 bases and J gave up 0 bases, with 10 bases separating them. Looked up from germline, CDR1 is SGHAT and CDR2 is FQNNGV.

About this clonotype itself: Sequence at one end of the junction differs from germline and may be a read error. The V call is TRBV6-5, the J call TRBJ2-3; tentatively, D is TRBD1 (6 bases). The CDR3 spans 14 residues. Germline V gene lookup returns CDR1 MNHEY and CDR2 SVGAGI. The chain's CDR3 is CASSFTGTIDTQYF. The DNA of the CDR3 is TGCGCCAGCAGTTTCACAGGGACCATAGATACGCAGTATTTT.

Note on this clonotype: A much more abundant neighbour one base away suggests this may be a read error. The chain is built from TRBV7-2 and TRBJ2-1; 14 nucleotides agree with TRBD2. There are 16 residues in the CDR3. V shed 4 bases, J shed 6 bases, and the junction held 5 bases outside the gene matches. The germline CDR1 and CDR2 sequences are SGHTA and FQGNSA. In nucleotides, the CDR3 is TGTGCCAGCAGCTCCTTAGGACTAGCGGGGGGCAATGAGCAGTTCTTC. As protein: CASSSLGLAGGNEQFF.

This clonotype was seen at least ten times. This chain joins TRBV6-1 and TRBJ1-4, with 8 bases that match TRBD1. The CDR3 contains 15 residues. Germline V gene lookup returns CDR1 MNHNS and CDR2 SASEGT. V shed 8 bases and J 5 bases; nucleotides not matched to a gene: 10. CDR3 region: CASGADRALNEKLFF. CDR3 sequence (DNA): TGTGCCAGCGGGGCGGACAGGGCCCTGAATGAAAAACTGTTTTTT.

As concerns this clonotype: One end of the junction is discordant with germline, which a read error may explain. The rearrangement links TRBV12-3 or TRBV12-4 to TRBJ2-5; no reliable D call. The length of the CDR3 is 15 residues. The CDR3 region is CASGPRALRGETQYF. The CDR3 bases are TGTGCCAGCGGTCCCCGGGCCTTACGAGGAGAGACTCAGTACTTC.

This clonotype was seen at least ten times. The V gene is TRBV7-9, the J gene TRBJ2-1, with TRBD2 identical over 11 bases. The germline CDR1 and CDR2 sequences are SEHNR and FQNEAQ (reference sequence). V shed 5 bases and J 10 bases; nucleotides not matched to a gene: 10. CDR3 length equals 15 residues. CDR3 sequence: CASSPGVAGGQEQFF. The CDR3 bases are TGTGCCAGCAGCCCCGGGGTAGCGGGGGGGCAGGAGCAGTTCTTC.

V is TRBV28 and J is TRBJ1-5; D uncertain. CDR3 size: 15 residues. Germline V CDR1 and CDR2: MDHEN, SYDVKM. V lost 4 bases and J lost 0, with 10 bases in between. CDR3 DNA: TGTGCCAGCAGTTCTTGGTCTTCTAGCAATCAGCCCCAGCATTTT. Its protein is CASSSWSSSNQPQHF.

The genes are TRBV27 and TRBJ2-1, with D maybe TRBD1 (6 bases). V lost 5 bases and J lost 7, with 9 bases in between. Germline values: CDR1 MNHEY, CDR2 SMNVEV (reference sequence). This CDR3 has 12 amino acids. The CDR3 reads CASSHRANEQFF. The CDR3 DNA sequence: TGTGCCAGCAGTCACAGGGCTAATGAGCAGTTCTTC.

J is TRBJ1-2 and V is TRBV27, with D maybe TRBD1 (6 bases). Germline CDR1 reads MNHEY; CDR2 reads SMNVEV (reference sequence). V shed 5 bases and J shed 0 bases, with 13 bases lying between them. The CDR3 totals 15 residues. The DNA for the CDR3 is TGTGCCAGCAGTCGCCAGGGGCAAGCTAACTATGGCTACACCTTC. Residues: CASSRQGQANYGYTF.

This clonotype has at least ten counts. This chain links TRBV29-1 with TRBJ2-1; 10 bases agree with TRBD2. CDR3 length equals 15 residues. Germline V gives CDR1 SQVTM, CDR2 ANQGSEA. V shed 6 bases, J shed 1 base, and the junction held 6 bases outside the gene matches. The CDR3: CSVDRAGGSYNEQFF. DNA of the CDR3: TGCAGCGTGGATAGAGCGGGGGGGTCCTACAATGAGCAGTTCTTC.

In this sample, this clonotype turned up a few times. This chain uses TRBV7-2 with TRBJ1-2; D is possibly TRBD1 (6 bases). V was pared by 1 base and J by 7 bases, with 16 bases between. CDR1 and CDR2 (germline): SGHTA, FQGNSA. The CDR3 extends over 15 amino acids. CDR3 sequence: CASSLDGTGGLGYTF. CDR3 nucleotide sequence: TGTGCCAGCAGCTTAGATGGTACCGGGGGGCTTGGCTACACCTTC.

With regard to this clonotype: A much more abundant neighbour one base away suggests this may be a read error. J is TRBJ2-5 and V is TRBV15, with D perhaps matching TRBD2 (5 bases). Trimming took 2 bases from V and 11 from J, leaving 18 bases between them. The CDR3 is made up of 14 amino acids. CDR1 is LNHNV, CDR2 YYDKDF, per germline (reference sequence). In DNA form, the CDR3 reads TGTGCCACCAGCAGACCATCGGGCCTTGGGGAGCAGTACTTC. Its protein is CATSRPSGLGEQYF.

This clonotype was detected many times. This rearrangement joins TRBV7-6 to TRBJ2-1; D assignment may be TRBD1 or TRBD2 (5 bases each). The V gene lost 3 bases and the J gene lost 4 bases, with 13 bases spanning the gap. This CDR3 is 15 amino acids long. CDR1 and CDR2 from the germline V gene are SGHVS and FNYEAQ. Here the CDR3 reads CASSFLTGQYNEQFF. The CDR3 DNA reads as TGTGCCAGCAGCTTTTTAACGGGGCAATACAATGAGCAGTTCTTC. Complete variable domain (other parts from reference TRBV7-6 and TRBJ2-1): GAGVSQSPRYKVTKRGQDVALRCDPISGHVSLYWYRQALGQGPEFLTYFNYEAQQDKSGLPNDRFSAERPEGSISTLTIQRTEQRDSAMYRCASSFLTGQYNEQFFGPGTRLTVL.

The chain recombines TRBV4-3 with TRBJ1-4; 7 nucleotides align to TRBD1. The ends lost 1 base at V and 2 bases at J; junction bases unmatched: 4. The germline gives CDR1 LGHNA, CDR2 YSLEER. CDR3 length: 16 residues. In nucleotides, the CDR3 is TGCGCCAGCAGCCAAGCCCCGGGACAGACTAATGAAAAACTGTTTTTT. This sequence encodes CASSQAPGQTNEKLFF.

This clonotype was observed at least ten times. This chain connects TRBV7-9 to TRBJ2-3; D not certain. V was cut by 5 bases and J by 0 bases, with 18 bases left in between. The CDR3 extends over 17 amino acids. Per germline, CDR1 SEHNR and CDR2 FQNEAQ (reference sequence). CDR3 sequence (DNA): TGTGCCAGCAGCCCACACGTTAGACAAGGGAGCACAGATACGCAGTATTTT. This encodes CASSPHVRQGSTDTQYF.

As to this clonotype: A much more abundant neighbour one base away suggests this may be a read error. The CDR3 loop is CSVEGRISGGAIQETQYF. The CDR3 DNA reads TGCAGCGTTGAAGGTCGGATTAGCGGGGGGGCGATACAAGAGACCCAGTACTTC. The chain combines TRBV29-1 with TRBJ2-5; 11 bases are a match to TRBD2. V gave up 1 base and J gave up 2 bases; unmatched junction bases: 12. The CDR3 loop spans 18 amino acids. Germline values: CDR1 SQVTM, CDR2 ANQGSEA.

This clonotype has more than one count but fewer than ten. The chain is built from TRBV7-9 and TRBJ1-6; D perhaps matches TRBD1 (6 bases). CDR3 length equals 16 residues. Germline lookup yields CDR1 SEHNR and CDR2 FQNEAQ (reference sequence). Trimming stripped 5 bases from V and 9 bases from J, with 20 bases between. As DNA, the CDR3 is TGTGCCAGCAGCCCCTCGGGACGGGGGGCACGTTCACCCCTCCACTTT. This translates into CASSPSGRGARSPLHF. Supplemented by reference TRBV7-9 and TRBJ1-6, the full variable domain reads DTGVSQNPRHKITKRGQNVTFRCDPISEHNRLYWYRQTLGQGPEFLTYFQNEAQLEKSRLLSDRFSAERPKGSFSTLEIQRTEQGDSAMYLCASSPSGRGARSPLHFGNGTRLTVT.

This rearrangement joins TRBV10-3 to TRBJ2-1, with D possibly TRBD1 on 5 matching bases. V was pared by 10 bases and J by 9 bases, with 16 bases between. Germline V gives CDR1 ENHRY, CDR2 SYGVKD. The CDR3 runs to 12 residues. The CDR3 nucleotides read TGTGCCACCGCGACAGCTACAGGTGAGCAGTTCTTC. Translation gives CATATATGEQFF.

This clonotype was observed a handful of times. This chain's CDR3 is CASSFNRQGGTEAFF. CDR3 DNA sequence: TGTGCCAGCAGCTTTAACCGACAGGGAGGCACTGAAGCTTTCTTT. This sequence joins TRBV7-2 and TRBJ1-1; 7 nucleotides align to TRBD1. The V and J ends lost 3 bases and 4 bases, in that order; junction bases with no gene match: 8. Germline V gene sequence: CDR1 SGHTA, CDR2 FQGNSA. The CDR3 totals 15 residues.

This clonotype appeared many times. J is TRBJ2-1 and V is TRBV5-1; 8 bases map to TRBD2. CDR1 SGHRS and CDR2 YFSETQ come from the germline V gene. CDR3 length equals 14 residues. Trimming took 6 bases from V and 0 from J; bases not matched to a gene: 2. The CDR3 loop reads CASKLAASYNEQFF. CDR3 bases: TGCGCCAGCAAACTAGCGGCCTCCTACAATGAGCAGTTCTTC.

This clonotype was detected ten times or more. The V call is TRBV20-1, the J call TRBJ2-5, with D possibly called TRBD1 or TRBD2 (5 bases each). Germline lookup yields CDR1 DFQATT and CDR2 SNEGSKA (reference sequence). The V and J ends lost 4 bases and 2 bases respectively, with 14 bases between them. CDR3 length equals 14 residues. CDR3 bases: TGCAGTGCTACTTTGGGGGTGGGTCAAGAGACCCAGTACTTC. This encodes CSATLGVGQETQYF.